The 23 T cell receptor beta chains listed next were all sequenced from one sample in a study of blood T cell repertoires in COVID-19. Method: immunoSEQ multiplex PCR; TCRdb's copy keeps in-frame clones and lacks some. Here the sample spans hundreds of thousands of clones, 80% being singletons. Specimen: PBMCs or T cells enriched from blood (not recorded which). Receptors were obtained from a man aged 25-45 years with acute COVID-19.

This chain uses TRBV5-5 with TRBJ2-5, with TRBD2 matching over 11 bases. This CDR3 spans 16 amino acids. After removal of 4 bases from V and 5 bases from J, the junction contained 10 bases not matched to a gene. Germline V gene data show CDR1 as SGHKS and CDR2 as YYEKEE (reference sequence). Written as DNA, the CDR3 is TGTGCCAGCAGCCTGACTAGCGGGGATCGCTGGGAGACCCAGTACTTC. Amino acids: CASSLTSGDRWETQYF.

This chain uses TRBV6-5 with TRBJ2-1; 7 bases align to TRBD2. The germline gives CDR1 MNHEY, CDR2 SVGAGI. After removal of 2 bases from V and 6 bases from J, the junction contained 10 bases not matched to a gene. This CDR3 contains 16 residues. The CDR3 coding sequence is TGTGCCAGCAGTTACGAAGCGACTAGCAATCGCAATGAGCAGTTCTTC. The encoded protein is CASSYEATSNRNEQFF.

The chain couples TRBV10-3 to TRBJ2-7; D might be TRBD2 (6 bases). Trimming cost V 0 bases and J 0 bases, with 6 bases left between them. Germline V lookup: CDR1 ENHRY, CDR2 SYGVKD. This CDR3 spans 14 amino acids. In nucleotides, the CDR3 is TGTGCCATCAGTGAGTCGGGACTCTCCTACGAGCAGTACTTC. This encodes CAISESGLSYEQYF.

This chain joins TRBV23-1 and TRBJ2-5; 14 bases map to TRBD2. TRBV23-1 is filed as an ORF, its function uncertain. Trimming cost V 4 bases and J 5 bases; bases outside gene matches: 9. The CDR3 extends over 17 amino acids. The CDR3 sequence is CASSPRLAGGPRETQYF. The CDR3 region has the DNA TGCGCCAGCAGTCCCCGACTAGCGGGGGGGCCTCGGGAGACCCAGTACTTC.

V usage is TRBV27 and J usage is TRBJ1-5, with TRBD1 identical over 7 bases. Germline V CDR1 and CDR2: MNHEY, SMNVEV (reference sequence). The CDR3 sequence is 14 residues long. J was trimmed by 2 bases and V by 6 bases; bases with no gene match: 4. CDR3: CASSQTGGNQPQHF. The CDR3 bases are TGTGCCAGCAGCCAAACAGGGGGCAATCAGCCCCAGCATTTT.

The chain employs TRBV28 and TRBJ1-1; 7 positions agree with TRBD1. The V segment lost 6 bases and the J segment 2 bases; nucleotides outside the gene matches: 9. CDR1 MDHEN and CDR2 SYDVKM come from the germline V gene. The length of the CDR3 is 15 residues. CDR3 loop: CASSQWDSLNTEAFF. CDR3 DNA: TGTGCCAGCAGCCAATGGGACAGTTTAAACACTGAAGCTTTCTTT.

The chain joins TRBV9 to TRBJ2-1; 10 bases match TRBD2. CDR1 and CDR2 (germline): SGDLS, YYNGEE. The CDR3 runs 16 residues. Trimming took 2 bases from V and 3 from J; bases not matched to a gene: 5. The CDR3 DNA reads as TGTGCCAGCAGCGTCCTAGCGGGGGCCGTCTACAATGAGCAGTTCTTC. Translated: CASSVLAGAVYNEQFF.

This clone was detected a few times. The rearrangement joins TRBV12-3 or TRBV12-4 to TRBJ2-3; the match to TRBD2 covers 12 bases. The CDR3 is made up of 13 amino acids. V lost 6 bases and J lost 5; bases outside the gene matches: 0. The DNA of the CDR3 is TGTGCCAGCAGACTAGCGGGGGGAGATACGCAGTATTTT. This encodes CASRLAGGDTQYF.

Regarding this clone: This may be a read error: a much more frequent sequence differs by one nucleotide. The chain links TRBV6-1 to TRBJ2-5; 11 bases line up with TRBD2. V trimming: 2 bases; J trimming: 2 bases; junction bases outside the gene matches: 1. CDR3 length: 15 residues. Germline-derived CDR1 and CDR2 are MNHNS and SASEGT. CDR3 DNA: TGTGCCAGCAGTGAAATAGCGGGGGGGCAAGAGACCCAGTACTTC. Translating it yields CASSEIAGGQETQYF.

The chain couples TRBV16 to TRBJ1-2; D uncertain. The germline gives CDR1 KGHSY, CDR2 FQNENV. The CDR3 runs to 13 residues. V lost 4 bases and J 8 bases, leaving 14 bases between the germline ends. CDR3 loop: CASSLTPSSGYTF. Here the CDR3 DNA reads TGTGCCAGCAGCCTTACCCCGTCAAGCGGCTACACCTTC.

V and J are TRBV6-8 and TRBJ2-3; D perhaps matches TRBD1 (5 bases). The CDR3 consists of 16 residues. Germline CDR1 reads MNHGY; CDR2 reads SAAAGT. Trimming removed 2 bases at V and 2 bases at J, with 14 bases between. This CDR3 is CASSYGSGHPTDTQYF. Here the CDR3 DNA reads TGTGCCAGCAGTTACGGATCTGGACACCCCACAGATACGCAGTATTTT.

This rearrangement joins TRBV12-3 or TRBV12-4 to TRBJ2-1; no clear D gene. The CDR3 length is 11 residues. V lost 6 bases and J 13 bases, leaving 13 bases between the germline ends. The CDR3 loop reads CASRSVTAQFF. The CDR3, as DNA: TGTGCCAGCAGAAGTGTGACTGCCCAGTTCTTC.

The V and J genes are TRBV27 and TRBJ1-6, with D perhaps matching TRBD1 (6 bases). V was trimmed by 6 bases and J by 5 bases, leaving 11 bases between them. Germline V lookup: CDR1 MNHEY, CDR2 SMNVEV (reference sequence). The CDR3 is 14 amino acids. CDR3 in amino acids: CASRLQGHNSPLHF. The CDR3 DNA follows: TGTGCCAGCAGGCTACAGGGCCATAATTCACCCCTCCACTTT.

The count of this clone is one. J is TRBJ2-5 and V is TRBV9, with 11 bases identical to TRBD2. The V gene's germline CDR1 is SGDLS and CDR2 YYNGEE. With V trimmed by 0 bases and J by 5 bases, 6 bases remained unmatched. CDR3 length equals 16 residues. Here the CDR3 reads CASSVEGLAVRETQYF. CDR3 bases: TGTGCCAGCAGCGTAGAGGGACTAGCGGTCAGGGAGACCCAGTACTTC.

The V call is TRBV27, the J call TRBJ2-7; TRBD1 aligns across 11 bases. CDR1 MNHEY and CDR2 SMNVEV come from the germline V gene (reference sequence). This CDR3 has 14 residues. J lost 4 bases, V lost 6 bases, and 5 bases had no gene match. CDR3 coding DNA: TGTGCCAGCAGAAGGACAGGGGGCATGTACGAGCAGTACTTC. It is translated as CASRRTGGMYEQYF.

V gene TRBV5-4 combines with J gene TRBJ1-2; TRBD1 matches 7 bases. CDR1 SGHNT and CDR2 YYREEE come from the germline V gene (reference sequence). Germline trimming cut 4 bases from V and 5 bases from J; bases unmatched to any gene: 5. The CDR3 contains 13 residues. The CDR3 protein is CASSLRTGYGYTF. CDR3 nucleotides: TGTGCCAGCAGCCTCCGGACAGGTTATGGCTACACCTTC.

This clone was counted only a few times. The chain joins TRBV10-3 to TRBJ2-2, with 11 bases matching TRBD2. CDR1 ENHRY and CDR2 SYGVKD come from the germline V gene. Trimming took 6 bases from V and 4 from J; bases not matched to a gene: 4. The CDR3 runs to 15 residues. The CDR3 region has the DNA TGTGCCATCAGGGAGACTAGCGGGGCCACCGGGGAGCTGTTTTTT. Encoded protein: CAIRETSGATGELFF.

This clone has more than one count but fewer than ten. The rearrangement uses TRBV5-1 and TRBJ2-7; unclear D gene. Germline lookup yields CDR1 SGHRS and CDR2 YFSETQ. CDR3 size: 14 residues. The V end was cut by 1 base, the J end by 2 bases, with 10 bases between. As DNA, the CDR3 is TGCGCCAGCAGCTTGCGCGCAGGTACCTACGAGCAGTACTTC. This translates into CASSLRAGTYEQYF.

V and J are TRBV11-2 and TRBJ1-1; no firm D call. Trimming cost V 0 bases and J 5 bases, with 13 bases left between them. The length of the CDR3 is 15 residues. The germline V gene has CDR1 SGHAT and CDR2 FQNNGV. This CDR3 reads CASSLEFAGWTEAFF. The CDR3 nucleotides are TGTGCCAGCAGCTTAGAGTTCGCGGGGTGGACTGAAGCTTTCTTT.

This clone is medium-sized in the sample. This rearrangement joins TRBV6-5 to TRBJ2-7; 9 bases map to TRBD1. J was trimmed by 2 bases and V by 7 bases; bases with no gene match: 9. CDR3 length equals 15 residues. Germline CDR1 MNHEY, CDR2 SVGAGI. In DNA form, the CDR3 reads TGTGCCAGCACCTGGGTTGGGACAGGGACCTACGAGCAGTACTTC. Residues: CASTWVGTGTYEQYF.

The CDR3 sequence is CASSSDKLAGGRNEQFF. CDR3 in DNA: TGTGCCAGCAGCTCAGACAAACTAGCGGGGGGGCGAAATGAGCAGTTCTTC. V gene TRBV7-2 combines with J gene TRBJ2-1; TRBD2 agrees at 13 bases. With V trimmed by 4 bases and J by 7 bases, 10 bases remained unmatched. The CDR3 spans 17 residues. Germline-derived CDR1 and CDR2 are SGHTA and FQGNSA.

This clone was seen only a few times. The chain has TRBV3-1 (or the pseudogene TRBV3-2) and TRBJ1-1, with D maybe TRBD1 (6 bases). Germline V gives CDR1 LGHDT, CDR2 YNNKEL (reference sequence). This CDR3 region has 12 residues. V lost 4 bases and J 8 bases, leaving 11 bases between the germline ends. Here the CDR3 reads CASSRGDREAFF. In DNA, the CDR3 is TGTGCCAGCAGCCGAGGCGACAGGGAAGCTTTCTTT.

The J gene is TRBJ1-6, the V gene TRBV5-1; TRBD1 agrees at 7 bases. The CDR3 covers 14 residues. The germline CDR1 and CDR2 sequences are SGHRS and YFSETQ. Germline trimming cut 4 bases from V and 8 bases from J; bases unmatched to any gene: 6. CDR3 nucleotide sequence: TGCGCCAGCAGCGTTACAGGGGTGGATTCACCCCTCCACTTT. Its protein is CASSVTGVDSPLHF.